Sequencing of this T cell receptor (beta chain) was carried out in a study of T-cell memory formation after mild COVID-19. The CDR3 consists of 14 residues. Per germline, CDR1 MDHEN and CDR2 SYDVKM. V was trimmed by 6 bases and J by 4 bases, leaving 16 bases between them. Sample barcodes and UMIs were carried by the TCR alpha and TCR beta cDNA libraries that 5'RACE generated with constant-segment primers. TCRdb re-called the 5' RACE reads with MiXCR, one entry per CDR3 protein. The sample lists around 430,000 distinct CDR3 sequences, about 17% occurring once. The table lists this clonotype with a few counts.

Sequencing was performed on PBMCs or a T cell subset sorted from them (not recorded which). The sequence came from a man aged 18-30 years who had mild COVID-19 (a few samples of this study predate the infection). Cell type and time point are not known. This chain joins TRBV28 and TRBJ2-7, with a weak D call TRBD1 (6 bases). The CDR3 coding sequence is TGTGCCAGCAGCCTTGGGGGACAAAGATACGAGCAGTACTTC. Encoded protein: CASSLGGQRYEQYF.